Shown below are 30 T cell receptor beta chains from a single sample sequenced in a study of cytomegalovirus exposure and HLA in healthy donors. The PCR contained 60 Vbeta and 13 Jbeta primers. Profiled with immunoSEQ multiplex PCR; TCRdb holds only in-frame clones, not every one. The table shows under 200,000 clones, with roughly 71% occurring only once. The material sequenced was PBMCs. The receptor set was obtained from a male donor in good health and CMV-seropositive.

This clone came up once. J is TRBJ1-2 and V is TRBV4-1; tentatively, D is TRBD1 (5 bases). V was pared by 7 bases and J by 8 bases, with 23 bases between. CDR3 length equals 15 residues. Per germline, CDR1 MGHRA and CDR2 YSYEKL. CDR3 residues: CASTTRTGGELGYTF. DNA for the CDR3: TGCGCCAGCACCACTCGGACGGGAGGGGAATTGGGCTACACCTTC.

This clone was counted only a few times. The chain is built from TRBV11-3 and TRBJ2-7, with D maybe TRBD2 (6 bases). V lost 2 bases to trimming and J lost 5 bases, with 10 bases between them. This CDR3 is 13 amino acids long. Germline CDR1 reads SGHNT; CDR2 reads YENEEA. In DNA, the CDR3 is TGTGCCAGCAGCTTACGAGGCGGGGACGAGCAGTACTTC. It yields the protein CASSLRGGDEQYF.

The genes are TRBV19 and TRBJ2-6; tentatively, D is TRBD1 (5 bases). This CDR3 has 19 residues. The germline gives CDR1 LNHDA, CDR2 SQIVND (reference sequence). The ends were cut back, 3 bases at V and 0 bases at J, with 18 bases in the middle. CDR3 sequence (DNA): TGTGCCAGTAGTATTAAGGCGCAGGGCCATCCCTCTGGGGCCAACGTCCTGACTTTC. Amino acids: CASSIKAQGHPSGANVLTF. The full variable domain, with the rest looked up from reference TRBV19 and TRBJ2-6, is DGGITQSPKYLFRKEGQNVTLSCEQNLNHDAMYWYRQDPGQGLRLIYYSQIVNDFQKGDIAEGYSVSREKKESFPLTVTSAQKNPTAFYLCASSIKAQGHPSGANVLTFGAGSRLTVL.

DNA of the CDR3: TGCAGCGTTGGCCAGGGCACTGAAGCTTTCTTT. This gives the protein CSVGQGTEAFF. The gene calls are TRBV29-1 and TRBJ1-1, with D possibly matching TRBD1 (5 bases). Trimming left V 4 bases short and J 4 bases short, with 7 bases between. CDR3 length: 11 residues. Germline assignment: CDR1 SQVTM and CDR2 ANQGSEA.

In its sample, this clone was seen a few times. DNA of the CDR3: TGTGCCAGCAGTGAAGGTGTCCGCTGGGGGGGAATTGGGAACACCATATATTTT. Encoded protein: CASSEGVRWGGIGNTIYF. V usage is TRBV6-1 and J usage is TRBJ1-3; D possibly corresponds to TRBD1 (5 bases). The CDR3 is made up of 18 amino acids. V lost 1 base and J 7 bases, leaving 23 bases between the germline ends. Per the germline V gene, CDR1 is MNHNS and CDR2 is SASEGT.

This clone was counted a few times. The chain uses TRBV2 and TRBJ2-7; the D gene is possibly TRBD1 (7 bases). Germline V CDR1 and CDR2: SNHLY, FYNNEI. The CDR3 consists of 19 residues. V shed 8 bases and J shed 1 base, with 30 bases lying between them. The CDR3 protein is CASLTATGTGVRESYEQYF. The CDR3, as DNA: TGTGCCAGCCTTACTGCGACAGGGACGGGGGTAAGGGAGTCCTACGAGCAGTACTTC. Full variable domain (remainder filled in from reference TRBV2 and TRBJ2-7): EPEVTQTPSHQVTQMGQEVILRCVPISNHLYFYWYRQILGQKVEFLVSFYNNEISEKSEIFDDQFSVERPDGSNFTLKIRSTKLEDSAMYFCASLTATGTGVRESYEQYFGPGTRLTVT.

The V and J genes are TRBV4-2 and TRBJ2-3, with 7 bases aligning to TRBD1. The CDR3 extends over 18 amino acids. The germline V gene has CDR1 LGHNA and CDR2 YNFKEQ. V was pared by 4 bases and J by 2 bases, with 15 bases of the junction left unmatched. The CDR3 sequence is CASSPRSGTEGLTDTQYF. CDR3 bases: TGTGCCAGCAGCCCAAGATCCGGGACAGAAGGCCTCACAGATACGCAGTATTTT.

The chain couples TRBV4-2 to TRBJ1-3; D unresolved. In germline, CDR1 is LGHNA, CDR2 YNFKEQ. Trimming stripped 0 bases from V and 1 base from J, with 13 bases between. This CDR3 has 17 amino acids. The DNA of the CDR3 is TGTGCCAGCAGCCAAGAAGGGCGGGGAGGATCTGGAAACACCATATATTTT. This gives the protein CASSQEGRGGSGNTIYF.

This clone was observed at least ten times. The chain links TRBV9 to TRBJ1-1; no definite D call. Germline assignment: CDR1 SGDLS and CDR2 YYNGEE. V shed 0 bases and J shed 5 bases, with 11 bases lying between them. This CDR3 comprises 14 residues. Here the CDR3 reads CASSVDGRSTEAFF. The CDR3, as DNA: TGTGCCAGCAGCGTAGACGGGAGGTCTACTGAAGCTTTCTTT. Supplemented by reference TRBV9 and TRBJ1-1, the full variable domain reads DSGVTQTPKHLITATGQRVTLRCSPRSGDLSVYWYQQSLDQGLQFLIQYYNGEERAKGNILERFSAQQFPDLHSELNLSSLELGDSALYFCASSVDGRSTEAFFGQGTRLTVV.

The rearrangement uses TRBV6-7 and TRBJ1-3; D gene uncertain. TRBV6-7 is assigned to the ORF class and has an uncertain function. V was shortened by 4 bases and J by 16 bases, with 14 bases between the two germline ends. This CDR3 spans 11 amino acids. As DNA, the CDR3 is TGTGCCAGCAGTTTGATTAGCCTCCAGTATTTT. It codes for CASSLISLQYF.

J is TRBJ2-7 and V is TRBV7-9, with D perhaps TRBD1 (6 bases). The germline V gene has CDR1 SEHNR and CDR2 FQNEAQ (reference sequence). V was shortened by 3 bases and J by 6 bases, with 12 bases between the two germline ends. The CDR3 totals 13 residues. CDR3 DNA sequence: TGTGCCAGCAGCTTCGAGGGGGTGAGCGAGCAGTACTTC. Protein: CASSFEGVSEQYF.

The rearrangement uses TRBV10-3 and TRBJ2-7; a possible D gene is TRBD1 (6 bases). CDR3 length: 14 amino acids. CDR1 and CDR2 from the germline V gene are ENHRY and SYGVKD. V was clipped by 4 bases and J by 4 bases, with 14 bases between them. The DNA of the CDR3 is TGTGCCATCAGTGGGACCGGACAGAGATACGAGCAGTACTTC. Translated: CAISGTGQRYEQYF.

The gene calls are TRBV7-9 and TRBJ1-1; D is perhaps TRBD1 (5 bases). The V gene lost 8 bases and the J gene lost 1 base, with 20 bases spanning the gap. CDR1 is SEHNR and CDR2 is FQNEAQ in the germline V gene (reference sequence). This CDR3 is 16 amino acids long. The CDR3 DNA is TGTGCCAGCCGGGCCCCCGTGGGGCGGGGGAACACTGAAGCTTTCTTT. This codes for CASRAPVGRGNTEAFF.

The gene calls are TRBV27 and TRBJ1-1; no clear D. The CDR3 extends over 14 amino acids. V was clipped by 4 bases and J by 4 bases, with 13 bases between them. From germline, CDR1 is MNHEY and CDR2 SMNVEV (reference sequence). The CDR3 spells CASSWINGGTEAFF. In DNA form, the CDR3 reads TGTGCCAGCAGTTGGATAAACGGCGGCACTGAAGCTTTCTTT.

V gene TRBV2 combines with J gene TRBJ2-7; 7 nucleotides match TRBD2. V trimming: 7 bases; J trimming: 4 bases; junction bases outside the gene matches: 22. The CDR3 extends over 18 amino acids. Germline CDR1 and CDR2: SNHLY and FYNNEI. DNA of the CDR3: TGTGCCAGCACCCCCGCTACGAGCGGGGCGGCCCTTGGGTACGAGCAGTACTTC. It codes for CASTPATSGAALGYEQYF.

The chain recombines TRBV18 with TRBJ2-5; 11 bases align to TRBD2. The CDR3 has 16 amino acids. Germline V gives CDR1 KGHSH, CDR2 LQKENI. V lost 4 bases to trimming and J lost 4 bases; unmatched junction nucleotides: 8. CDR3 amino acids: CASSQSLAGGSETQYF. The CDR3 DNA reads as TGTGCCAGCTCACAGTCCCTAGCGGGGGGCTCAGAGACCCAGTACTTC. Together with reference TRBV18 and TRBJ2-5, the CDR3 gives the full variable domain: NAGVMQNPRHLVRRRGQEARLRCSPMKGHSHVYWYRQLPEEGLKFMVYLQKENIIDESGMPKERFSAEFPKEGPSILRIQQVVRGDSAAYFCASSQSLAGGSETQYFGPGTRLLVL.

In this sample, this clone turned up once. The chain is built from TRBV2 and TRBJ2-1, with TRBD2 as a possible D gene (5 bases). Between the trimmed V and J ends, which lost 8 bases and 8 bases, there was a span of 10 bases. The CDR3 consists of 11 residues. Germline V gene data show CDR1 as SNHLY and CDR2 as FYNNEI. DNA for the CDR3: TGTGCCAGCGGGGAGCATTATGAGCAGTTCTTC. Its translation: CASGEHYEQFF.

The chain links TRBV27 to TRBJ1-2, with TRBD1 matching 7 bases. Losses at the gene ends were 5 bases for V and 8 bases for J; bases not matched to a gene: 11. Germline CDR1 and CDR2: MNHEY and SMNVEV (reference sequence). The CDR3 contains 14 residues. The CDR3, as DNA: TGTGCCAGCAGTCCCGCCTGGGACAGAGAGGGCTACACCTTC. Translating it yields CASSPAWDREGYTF.

The rearrangement uses TRBV27 and TRBJ1-5; D remains ambiguous. The CDR3 has 15 residues. V lost 2 bases and J lost 0, with 8 bases in between. The germline V gene has CDR1 MNHEY and CDR2 SMNVEV (reference sequence). This chain's CDR3 is CASSLGYYSNQPQHF. As DNA, the CDR3 is TGTGCCAGCAGTTTAGGGTACTATAGCAATCAGCCCCAGCATTTT.

This clone appeared a single time. J is TRBJ2-3 and V is TRBV19; D is undetermined. The ends were cut back, 5 bases at V and 3 bases at J, with 3 bases in the middle. This CDR3 has 11 amino acids. The germline V gene encodes CDR1 LNHDA and CDR2 SQIVND (reference sequence). CDR3 bases: TGTGCCAGTAGTCTAACAGATACGCAGTATTTT. Amino acid sequence: CASSLTDTQYF.

This chain connects TRBV15 to TRBJ2-1; D uncertain. Germline-derived CDR1 and CDR2 are LNHNV and YYDKDF (reference sequence). Trimming pared 3 bases from V and 3 bases from J, leaving 3 bases between. The CDR3 runs to 12 residues. This CDR3 reads CATSRSYNEQFF. In DNA, the CDR3 is TGTGCCACCAGCAGGAGCTACAATGAGCAGTTCTTC.

In DNA, the CDR3 is TGTGCCAGCAGAAAGTCGGGAGGGGGAACCTACGAGCAGTACTTC. Its protein product is CASRKSGGGTYEQYF. The chain couples TRBV11-2 to TRBJ2-7; TRBD2 aligns across 8 bases. The length of the CDR3 is 15 residues. In germline, CDR1 is SGHAT, CDR2 FQNNGV. V gave up 6 bases and J gave up 2 bases; unmatched junction bases: 9.

This chain links TRBV11-3 with TRBJ1-1; D ambiguous. Germline loops: CDR1 SGHNT, CDR2 YENEEA. V lost 4 bases and J 1 base, leaving 10 bases between the germline ends. CDR3 length: 14 amino acids. The CDR3 DNA is TGTGCCAGCAGCTCGTCGCTAGCGAACACTGAAGCTTTCTTT. Its protein product is CASSSSLANTEAFF.

This clone was seen ten or more times. The gene calls are TRBV6-1 and TRBJ2-1; the match to TRBD2 covers 11 bases. The J segment lost 6 bases and the V segment lost 0 bases, leaving 1 base of the junction unmatched. The CDR3 length is 15 residues. Germline-derived CDR1 and CDR2 are MNHNS and SASEGT. The CDR3 loop reads CASSEASGGANEQFF. Written as DNA, the CDR3 is TGTGCCAGCAGTGAAGCTAGCGGGGGGGCCAATGAGCAGTTCTTC.

This clone was counted only a few times. The V gene is TRBV7-9, the J gene TRBJ2-3, with 12 bases identical to TRBD2. The germline CDR1 and CDR2 sequences are SEHNR and FQNEAQ (reference sequence). This CDR3 contains 15 residues. The V segment lost 4 bases and the J segment 9 bases; nucleotides outside the gene matches: 8. The CDR3 sequence: CASSSASGGGITQYF. The CDR3 coding sequence is TGTGCCAGCAGCTCAGCTAGCGGGGGGGGGATAACGCAGTATTTT.

The chain has TRBV9 and TRBJ2-3; D remains unclear. There are 15 residues in the CDR3. V lost 1 base and J 1 base, leaving 10 bases between the germline ends. Germline V CDR1 and CDR2: SGDLS, YYNGEE. Here the CDR3 reads CASSVKPSGTDTQYF. CDR3 DNA: TGTGCCAGCAGCGTAAAGCCCTCCGGCACAGATACGCAGTATTTT.

CDR3 residues: CASSSTSGGHEKLFF. Written as DNA, the CDR3 is TGCGCCAGCAGCAGTACCTCAGGGGGCCATGAAAAACTGTTTTTT. The chain recombines TRBV5-1 with TRBJ1-4; 8 bases line up with TRBD1. With 4 bases clipped from V and 6 bases from J, the junction kept 8 bases outside the gene matches. Per the germline V gene, CDR1 is SGHRS and CDR2 is YFSETQ. The CDR3 totals 15 residues.

V gene TRBV6-1 combines with J gene TRBJ1-2; 11 bases map to TRBD1. The CDR3 is 13 amino acids. V dropped 5 bases and J dropped 8; count of bases not matched to a gene: 4. Germline CDR1 is MNHNS and CDR2 is SASEGT. DNA for the CDR3: TGTGCCAGCAGTTGGGACAGGGGGGCGGGCTACACCTTC. It translates to CASSWDRGAGYTF.

The table lists this clone with a count of one. The chain carries TRBV9 and TRBJ2-1; D not resolved. Trimming pared 4 bases from V and 0 bases from J, leaving 5 bases between. Germline CDR1 SGDLS, CDR2 YYNGEE. The CDR3 runs to 13 residues. The CDR3 protein is CASSPSSYNEQFF. Here the CDR3 DNA reads TGTGCCAGCAGCCCGAGCTCCTACAATGAGCAGTTCTTC. The full variable domain, rest sourced from reference TRBV9 and TRBJ2-1, is DSGVTQTPKHLITATGQRVTLRCSPRSGDLSVYWYQQSLDQGLQFLIQYYNGEERAKGNILERFSAQQFPDLHSELNLSSLELGDSALYFCASSPSSYNEQFFGPGTRLTVL.

The rearrangement joins TRBV5-4 to TRBJ2-1; D might be TRBD1 (5 bases). Trimming shortened V by 2 bases and J by 2 bases, and 8 bases separated the two germline ends. Looked up from germline, CDR1 is SGHNT and CDR2 is YYREEE (reference sequence). There are 14 residues in the CDR3. CDR3 amino acids: CASSFTGPYNEQFF. CDR3 coding DNA: TGTGCCAGCAGCTTCACAGGTCCCTACAATGAGCAGTTCTTC.